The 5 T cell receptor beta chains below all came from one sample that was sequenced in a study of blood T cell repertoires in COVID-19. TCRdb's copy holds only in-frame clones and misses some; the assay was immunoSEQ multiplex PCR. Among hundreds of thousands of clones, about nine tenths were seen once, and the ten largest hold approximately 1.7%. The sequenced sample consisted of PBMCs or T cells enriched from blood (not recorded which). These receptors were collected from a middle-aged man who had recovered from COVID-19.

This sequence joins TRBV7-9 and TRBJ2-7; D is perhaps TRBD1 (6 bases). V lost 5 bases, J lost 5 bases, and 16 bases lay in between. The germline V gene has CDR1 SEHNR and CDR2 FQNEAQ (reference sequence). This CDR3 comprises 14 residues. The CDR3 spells CASSRGGPGDEQYF. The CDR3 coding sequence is TGTGCCAGCAGCAGAGGCGGGCCAGGGGACGAGCAGTACTTC.

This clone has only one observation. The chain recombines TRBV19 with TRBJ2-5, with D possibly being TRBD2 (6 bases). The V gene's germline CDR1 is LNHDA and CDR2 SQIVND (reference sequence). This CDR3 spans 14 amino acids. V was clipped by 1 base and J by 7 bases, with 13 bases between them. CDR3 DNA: TGTGCCAGTAGTATAGTAGGAGGGGAAGGGACCCAGTACTTC. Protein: CASSIVGGEGTQYF.

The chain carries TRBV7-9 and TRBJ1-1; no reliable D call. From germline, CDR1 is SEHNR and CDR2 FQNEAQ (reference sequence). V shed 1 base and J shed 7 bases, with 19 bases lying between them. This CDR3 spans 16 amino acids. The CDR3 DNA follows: TGTGCCAGCAGCTTAGGGGTATTTGGTGGGCATGATGAAGCTTTCTTT. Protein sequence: CASSLGVFGGHDEAFF. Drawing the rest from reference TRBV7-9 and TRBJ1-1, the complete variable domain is DTGVSQNPRHKITKRGQNVTFRCDPISEHNRLYWYRQTLGQGPEFLTYFQNEAQLEKSRLLSDRFSAERPKGSFSTLEIQRTEQGDSAMYLCASSLGVFGGHDEAFFGQGTRLTVV.

In nucleotides, the CDR3 is TGTGCCAGCAGCTTGTGGGACACTCCTGAGGAGCAGTACTTC. Residues: CASSLWDTPEEQYF. The genes are TRBV7-3 and TRBJ2-7, with D tentatively TRBD1 (6 bases). This CDR3 spans 14 amino acids. The germline gives CDR1 SGHTA, CDR2 FQGTGA. The V and J ends lost 3 bases and 7 bases respectively, with 16 bases between them.

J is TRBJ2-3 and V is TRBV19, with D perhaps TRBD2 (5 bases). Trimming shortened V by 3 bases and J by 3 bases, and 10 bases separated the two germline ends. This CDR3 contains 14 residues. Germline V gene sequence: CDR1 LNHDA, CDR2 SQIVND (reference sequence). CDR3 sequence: CASSINGNTDTQYF. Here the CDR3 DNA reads TGTGCCAGTAGTATTAACGGGAATACAGATACGCAGTATTTT.